The 25 T cell receptor beta chains below come from one sample, sequenced in a study of OX40 agonist ivuxolimab in advanced cancers. Some clones are missing from TCRdb's copy, which holds only in-frame ones; the method was immunoSEQ multiplex PCR. The sample carries roughly 39,000 clones, around 89% recorded once. This specimen consisted of CD4+ or CD8+ T cells sorted from blood, obtained in a trial of the OX40 agonist ivuxolimab. Source of these receptors: an adult with an advanced solid tumor such as melanoma, head and neck, liver or kidney cancer.

This chain uses TRBV5-1 with TRBJ2-7, with 8 bases lining up with TRBD1. Germline loops: CDR1 SGHRS, CDR2 YFSETQ. J lost 7 bases, V lost 4 bases, and 4 bases had no gene match. CDR3 length equals 12 residues. CDR3 residues: CASSPGQGEQYF. Here the CDR3 DNA reads TGCGCCAGCAGCCCCGGACAGGGTGAGCAGTACTTC.

This chain joins TRBV2 and TRBJ2-1; TRBD2 might be the D (6 bases). The CDR3 has 15 amino acids. V lost 6 bases, J lost 4 bases, and 16 bases lay in between. Germline loops: CDR1 SNHLY, CDR2 FYNNEI. CDR3 DNA sequence: TGTGCCAGCAGCGTCCGGACTACCGGTTACAATGAGCAGTTCTTC. Residues: CASSVRTTGYNEQFF.

The chain is built from TRBV18 and TRBJ2-5, with D perhaps matching TRBD1 or TRBD2 (6 bases each). V was cut by 0 bases and J by 4 bases, with 24 bases left in between. The CDR3 spans 19 residues. Germline V gene lookup returns CDR1 KGHSH and CDR2 LQKENI. CDR3 sequence (DNA): TGTGCCAGCTCACCACCTGGGATAAGAGGGGGGCTCCGGAGAGAGACCCAGTACTTC. Translated, it gives CASSPPGIRGGLRRETQYF.

The CDR3, as DNA: TGTGCCAGCAGTCACCCACTGACTTTTAGCTCCTACAATGAGCAGTTCTTC. Its translation is CASSHPLTFSSYNEQFF. The chain has TRBV27 and TRBJ2-1; D remains unclear. CDR3 size: 17 residues. Trimming removed 5 bases at V and 0 bases at J, with 17 bases between. Germline V CDR1 and CDR2: MNHEY, SMNVEV (reference sequence).

This chain links TRBV5-1 with TRBJ1-2; TRBD1 might be the D (5 bases). V lost 3 bases and J 3 bases, leaving 12 bases between the germline ends. Looked up from germline, CDR1 is SGHRS and CDR2 is YFSETQ. CDR3 length: 14 amino acids. The CDR3 reads CASSSTGAHYGYTF. The CDR3 DNA is TGCGCCAGCAGCTCAACTGGGGCGCACTATGGCTACACCTTC.

This chain connects TRBV6-5 to TRBJ2-7; TRBD1 matches at 9 bases. This CDR3 comprises 14 residues. Germline loops: CDR1 MNHEY, CDR2 SVGAGI. V lost 5 bases and J lost 3; bases outside the gene matches: 5. The DNA of the CDR3 is TGTGCCAGCAGTCTGGGACAGGGAATCTACGAGCAGTACTTC. Residues: CASSLGQGIYEQYF.

The chain recombines TRBV5-4 with TRBJ2-5, with D possibly being TRBD2 (5 bases). V was trimmed by 2 bases and J by 2 bases, leaving 7 bases between them. The germline gives CDR1 SGHNT, CDR2 YYREEE (reference sequence). The CDR3 sequence is 13 residues long. The CDR3 DNA follows: TGTGCCAGCAGCTTCAAGCGGCAAGAGACCCAGTACTTC. Translated, it gives CASSFKRQETQYF.

The chain has TRBV6-1 and TRBJ1-1, with D possibly being TRBD1 (5 bases). The V end was cut by 2 bases, the J end by 2 bases, with 9 bases between. The germline V gene has CDR1 MNHNS and CDR2 SASEGT. The CDR3 spans 14 residues. CDR3 sequence: CASSEQGINTEAFF. The DNA for the CDR3 is TGTGCCAGCAGTGAACAGGGCATTAACACTGAAGCTTTCTTT.

The chain is built from TRBV6-1 and TRBJ2-5, with D possibly being TRBD1 (5 bases). V shed 4 bases and J shed 1 base, with 13 bases lying between them. Germline V gene sequence: CDR1 MNHNS, CDR2 SASEGT. The CDR3 consists of 15 residues. CDR3 coding DNA: TGTGCCAGCAGTGGGTTCAGGGTCCCCCAAGAGACCCAGTACTTC. This translates into CASSGFRVPQETQYF.

This chain links TRBV30 with TRBJ2-2; D remains ambiguous. Germline V CDR1 and CDR2: GTSNPN, SVGIG (reference sequence). Trimming stripped 1 base from V and 2 bases from J, with 8 bases between. The CDR3 loop spans 14 amino acids. CDR3 loop: CAWSAYLNTGELFF. The CDR3 DNA sequence: TGTGCCTGGAGTGCCTACCTTAACACCGGGGAGCTGTTTTTT.

Here the CDR3 reads CALTKLPFEAFF. The CDR3, as DNA: TGTGCCTTGACCAAATTACCATTTGAAGCTTTCTTT. V is TRBV6-1 and J is TRBJ1-1; the D is unclear. The germline gives CDR1 MNHNS, CDR2 SASEGT. Trimming cost V 11 bases and J 7 bases, with 17 bases left between them. This CDR3 has 12 residues.

As concerns this clone: At one end the junction does not follow the germline gene, possibly because of a read error. The chain uses TRBV28 and TRBJ2-7; D assignment may be TRBD1 or TRBD2 (6 bases each). The germline V gene encodes CDR1 MDHEN and CDR2 SYDVKM. The CDR3 consists of 13 residues. The CDR3: CASRTRLEGEIEF. The CDR3 DNA is TGTGCCAGCAGGACCCGACTAGAGGGGGAAATAGAGTTC.

The rearrangement uses TRBV5-4 and TRBJ2-7; 8 nucleotides agree with TRBD2. The V segment lost 1 base and the J segment 4 bases; nucleotides outside the gene matches: 4. Germline loops: CDR1 SGHNT, CDR2 YYREEE (reference sequence). CDR3 length: 14 amino acids. CDR3 amino acids: CASSLSSGRYEQYF. CDR3 DNA: TGTGCCAGCAGCTTGTCAAGCGGGAGATACGAGCAGTACTTC.

The chain employs TRBV6-6 and TRBJ2-2; tentatively, D is TRBD2 (5 bases). With 8 bases removed from V and 0 bases from J, the gap between germline ends came to 13 bases. The CDR3 covers 15 residues. Looked up from germline, CDR1 is MNHNY and CDR2 is SVGAGI (reference sequence). CDR3 in DNA: TGTGCCAGCCGCGGCGGAGGCGCGAACACCGGGGAGCTGTTTTTT. It encodes CASRGGGANTGELFF.

V is TRBV9 and J is TRBJ1-2; 8 bases agree with TRBD1. The CDR3 covers 14 residues. Germline CDR1 and CDR2: SGDLS and YYNGEE. Trimming cost V 4 bases and J 7 bases; bases outside gene matches: 9. CDR3 nucleotide sequence: TGTGCCAGCAGCCCCCGGACAGGGTCGGCTGGCTACACCTTC. Protein: CASSPRTGSAGYTF.

The chain has TRBV9 and TRBJ2-5; 10 bases are a match to TRBD2. This CDR3 is 15 amino acids long. Germline lookup yields CDR1 SGDLS and CDR2 YYNGEE. Losses at the gene ends were 4 bases for V and 2 bases for J; bases not matched to a gene: 5. The CDR3 DNA is TGTGCCAGCAGCCCTAGCGGGAGCCGGCAAGAGACCCAGTACTTC. Its protein is CASSPSGSRQETQYF.

V gene TRBV19 combines with J gene TRBJ2-1, with D uncertain. V gave up 7 bases and J gave up 2 bases, with 12 bases separating them. This CDR3 region has 14 residues. Germline V gene sequence: CDR1 LNHDA, CDR2 SQIVND (reference sequence). The DNA of the CDR3 is TGTGCCAGTAATCGTGGGGATCCCTACAATGAGCAGTTCTTC. Translated: CASNRGDPYNEQFF.

The V gene is TRBV9, the J gene TRBJ2-7; 9 bases are a match to TRBD2. This CDR3 has 14 amino acids. Germline V lookup: CDR1 SGDLS, CDR2 YYNGEE. Germline trimming cut 2 bases from V and 4 bases from J; bases unmatched to any gene: 4. CDR3 in amino acids: CASSVSGSIYEQYF. The CDR3 DNA is TGTGCCAGCAGCGTTAGCGGGAGTATTTACGAGCAGTACTTC.

The chain is built from TRBV11-3 and TRBJ2-7; no clear D gene. Trimming cost V 2 bases and J 5 bases, with 10 bases left between them. The V gene's germline CDR1 is SGHNT and CDR2 YENEEA. This CDR3 is 13 amino acids long. The chain's CDR3 is CASSLSRRDEQYF. As DNA, the CDR3 is TGTGCCAGCAGCTTATCCCGAAGGGACGAGCAGTACTTC.

The V gene is TRBV19, the J gene TRBJ2-1, with 13 bases matching TRBD2. CDR1 is LNHDA, CDR2 SQIVND, per germline (reference sequence). This CDR3 has 16 amino acids. V shed 5 bases and J 8 bases; nucleotides not matched to a gene: 9. CDR3 nucleotides: TGTGCCAGTAGTCCCCCCGGACTAGCGGGAGCGGATGAGCAGTTCTTC. Its protein product is CASSPPGLAGADEQFF. Variable domain in full (rest from reference TRBV19 and TRBJ2-1): DGGITQSPKYLFRKEGQNVTLSCEQNLNHDAMYWYRQDPGQGLRLIYYSQIVNDFQKGDIAEGYSVSREKKESFPLTVTSAQKNPTAFYLCASSPPGLAGADEQFFGPGTRLTVL.

The genes are TRBV15 and TRBJ1-2; the D is unclear. Trimming took 4 bases from V and 8 from J, leaving 20 bases between them. The germline V gene encodes CDR1 LNHNV and CDR2 YYDKDF (reference sequence). The CDR3 spans 15 residues. CDR3 in amino acids: CATSTKSNNWEGYTF. CDR3 in DNA: TGTGCCACCAGCACCAAATCAAATAACTGGGAGGGCTACACCTTC. The full variable domain, with the rest looked up from reference TRBV15 and TRBJ1-2, is DAMVIQNPRYQVTQFGKPVTLSCSQTLNHNVMYWYQQKSSQAPKLLFHYYDKDFNNEADTPDNFQSRRPNTSFCFLDIRSPGLGDTAMYLCATSTKSNNWEGYTFGSGTRLTVV.

V and J are TRBV6-5 and TRBJ2-7, with TRBD2 matching 12 bases. Germline V CDR1 and CDR2: MNHEY, SVGAGI. The CDR3 sequence is 15 residues long. V was clipped by 4 bases and J by 6 bases; unmatched bases: 7. The CDR3 DNA sequence: TGTGCCAGCAGTTCGGCCGGACTAGCGGGATCCGAGCAGTACTTC. Translated: CASSSAGLAGSEQYF.

This clone was detected once. This sequence joins TRBV7-9 and TRBJ1-1, with D perhaps TRBD1 (6 bases). The germline V and J ends were trimmed by 3 bases and 0 bases, with 11 bases remaining between them. Germline CDR1 SEHNR, CDR2 FQNEAQ (reference sequence). This CDR3 is built from 15 residues. The CDR3 DNA reads TGTGCCAGCAGCTTGGGACCAGGGGTGAACACTGAAGCTTTCTTT. Its protein product is CASSLGPGVNTEAFF.

CDR3 loop: CASSPQAGGSSYEQYF. The DNA of the CDR3 is TGTGCCAGTAGTCCGCAAGCGGGAGGCAGCTCCTACGAGCAGTACTTC. The J gene is TRBJ2-7, the V gene TRBV19; 9 nucleotides align to TRBD2. Germline CDR1 and CDR2: LNHDA and SQIVND (reference sequence). With V trimmed by 5 bases and J by 0 bases, 8 bases remained unmatched. CDR3 length: 16 amino acids.

The chain carries TRBV6-6 and TRBJ1-4; D possibly corresponds to TRBD1 (6 bases). Trimming stripped 6 bases from V and 7 bases from J, with 18 bases between. The CDR3 sequence is 15 residues long. Per the germline V gene, CDR1 is MNHNY and CDR2 is SVGAGI (reference sequence). The CDR3 reads CASRLQGIWGEKLFF. The DNA of the CDR3 is TGTGCCAGCAGACTACAGGGAATCTGGGGTGAAAAACTGTTTTTT.